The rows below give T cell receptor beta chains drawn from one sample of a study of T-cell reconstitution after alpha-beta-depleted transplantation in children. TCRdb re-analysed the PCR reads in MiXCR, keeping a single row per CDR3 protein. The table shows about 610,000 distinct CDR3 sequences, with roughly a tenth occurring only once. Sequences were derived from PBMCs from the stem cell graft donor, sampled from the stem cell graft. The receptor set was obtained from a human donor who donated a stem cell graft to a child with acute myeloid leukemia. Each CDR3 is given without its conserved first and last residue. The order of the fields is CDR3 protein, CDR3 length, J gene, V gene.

ASSLSPSIGYEQY 13 TRBJ2-7 TRBV28
SASPRTGFQETQY 13 TRBJ2-5 TRBV20-1
ASSAEGLAGLGTDTQY 16 TRBJ2-3 TRBV5-5
ASSDRGLFLAKNIQY 15 TRBJ2-4 TRBV2
ATCADEQF 8 TRBJ2-1 TRBV21-1
AISAASNNEQF 11 TRBJ2-1 TRBV10-3
ASSRSGDSTDTQY 13 TRBJ2-3 TRBV7-9
ASSIRASGIRQETQY 15 TRBJ2-5 TRBV5-1
SAADRIYEQY 10 TRBJ2-7 TRBV20-1
ASSHGGVYNEQF 12 TRBJ2-1 TRBV4-1
ASTTYVGYGYT 11 TRBJ1-2 TRBV7-2
AWSDRGPYGYT 11 TRBJ1-2 TRBV30
ASSPQDWTGFEQY 13 TRBJ2-7 TRBV7-6
ASSYSSTAGELF 12 TRBJ2-2 TRBV6-5
ASSQTGTGVREQY 13 TRBJ2-7 TRBV28
ATGDREEKLF 10 TRBJ1-4 TRBV28
SARTSGSLVDTQY 13 TRBJ2-3 TRBV20-1
ASSLGTYKRDEQF 13 TRBJ2-1 TRBV27
SAEVYRGGSYNEQF 14 TRBJ2-1 TRBV20-1
ASSPREVGQDNEQF 14 TRBJ2-1 TRBV4-3
ASTPGGEAGNTIY 13 TRBJ1-3 TRBV9
ASSQEFGGGAYNEQF 15 TRBJ2-1 TRBV4-1
ASSQAVGGISTYEQY 15 TRBJ2-7 TRBV3-1
SARRRGREGTDTQY 14 TRBJ2-3 TRBV20-1
SARVPGRRGGETQY 14 TRBJ2-5 TRBV20-1
ATNPGLAGIYEQF 13 TRBJ2-1 TRBV10-3
SLAPRAETQY 10 TRBJ2-5 TRBV29-1
AISESGGTYNEQF 13 TRBJ2-1 TRBV10-3
ASSLGLAGVFQETQY 15 TRBJ2-5 TRBV5-8
ASNLDRGGTGELF 13 TRBJ2-2 TRBV5-1
ASSSPIRQPQH 11 TRBJ1-5 TRBV5-1
ATRQTGDTGELF 12 TRBJ2-2 TRBV24-1
ASSQTRQGMLPAF 13 TRBJ1-1 TRBV4-3
ATSRETPGETQY 12 TRBJ2-5 TRBV15
SARSPSGQGRREQY 14 TRBJ2-7 TRBV20-1
ASSLLQTSGRVAYEQY 16 TRBJ2-7 TRBV11-1
ASSSVSYNEQF 11 TRBJ2-1 TRBV19
SASTGLSNQPQH 12 TRBJ1-5 TRBV20-1
ASSQGGRATGELF 13 TRBJ2-2 TRBV4-3
ASTWDIGANVLT 12 TRBJ2-6 TRBV27
SARPDGFLDEQF 12 TRBJ2-1 TRBV20-1
ASSVGNSGTYEQY 13 TRBJ2-7 TRBV9
ASTSLTRSTDTQY 13 TRBJ2-3 TRBV27
ASSLARASWTQY 12 TRBJ2-5 TRBV5-1
ATSRSPGTGARTDTQY 16 TRBJ2-3 TRBV15
SARRGASAETQY 12 TRBJ2-5 TRBV20-1
CARGGTSGVSVYEQY 15 TRBJ2-7 TRBV20-1
ASSPESLGAGANVLT 15 TRBJ2-6 TRBV12-3/TRBV12-4
STSGRLQGETQY 12 TRBJ2-5 TRBV20-1
ASSFRTTQETQY 12 TRBJ2-5 TRBV7-9
ASSLEGGPYNEQF 13 TRBJ2-1 TRBV5-1
ASSTTSDNGANVLT 14 TRBJ2-6 TRBV6-1
ASSLLGWDGDNEQF 14 TRBJ2-1 TRBV6-2/TRBV6-3
ASSSEGLDTNEQF 13 TRBJ2-1 TRBV28
SARGDRSNPNTEAF 14 TRBJ1-1 TRBV20-1
ASSLSGELGYT 11 TRBJ1-2 TRBV28
ASRVRLADTYEQY 13 TRBJ2-7 TRBV28
ASSPDKDPYNEQF 13 TRBJ2-1 TRBV12-3/TRBV12-4
ASSLAGTQHTGELF 14 TRBJ2-2 TRBV7-9